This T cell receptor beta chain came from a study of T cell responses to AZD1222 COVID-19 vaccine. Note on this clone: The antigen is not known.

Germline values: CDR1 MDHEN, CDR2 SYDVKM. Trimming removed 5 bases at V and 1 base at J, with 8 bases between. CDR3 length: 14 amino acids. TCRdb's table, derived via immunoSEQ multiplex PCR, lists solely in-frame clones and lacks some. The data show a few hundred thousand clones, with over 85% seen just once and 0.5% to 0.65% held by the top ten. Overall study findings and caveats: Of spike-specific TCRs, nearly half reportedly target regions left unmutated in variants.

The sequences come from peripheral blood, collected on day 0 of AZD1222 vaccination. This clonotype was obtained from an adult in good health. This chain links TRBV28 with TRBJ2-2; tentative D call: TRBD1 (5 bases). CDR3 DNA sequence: TGTGCCAGCAGTAAAGGACAGAACACCGGGGAGCTGTTTTTT. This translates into CASSKGQNTGELFF.